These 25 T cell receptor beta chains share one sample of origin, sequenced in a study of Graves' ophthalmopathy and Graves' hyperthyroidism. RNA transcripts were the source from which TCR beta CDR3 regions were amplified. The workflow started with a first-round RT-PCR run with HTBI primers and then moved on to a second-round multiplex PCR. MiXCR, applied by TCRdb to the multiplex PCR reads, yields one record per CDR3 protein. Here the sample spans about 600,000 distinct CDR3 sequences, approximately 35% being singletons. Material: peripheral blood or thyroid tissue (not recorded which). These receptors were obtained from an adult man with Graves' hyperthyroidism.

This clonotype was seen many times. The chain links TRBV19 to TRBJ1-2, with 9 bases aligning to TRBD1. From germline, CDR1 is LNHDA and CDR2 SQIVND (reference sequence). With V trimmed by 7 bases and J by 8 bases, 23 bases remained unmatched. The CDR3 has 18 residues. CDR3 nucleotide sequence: TGTGCCAGTACCTTGGACAGGGGAAGGCCTCCAGCCTCGGGAGGCTACACCTTC. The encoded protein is CASTLDRGRPPASGGYTF.

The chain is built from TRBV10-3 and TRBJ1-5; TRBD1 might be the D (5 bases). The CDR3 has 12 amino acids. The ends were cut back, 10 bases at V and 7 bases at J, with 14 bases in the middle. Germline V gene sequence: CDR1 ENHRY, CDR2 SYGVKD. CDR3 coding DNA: TGTGCCACCGACGGAGGGGACCAGCCCCAGCATTTT. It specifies CATDGGDQPQHF.

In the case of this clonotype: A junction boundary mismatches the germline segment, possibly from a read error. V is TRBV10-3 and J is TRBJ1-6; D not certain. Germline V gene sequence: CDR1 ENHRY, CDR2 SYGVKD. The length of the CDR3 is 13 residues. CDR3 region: CASSELNNSPLHF. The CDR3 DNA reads TGTGCCAGCAGTGAGTTGAATAATTCACCCCTCCACTTT.

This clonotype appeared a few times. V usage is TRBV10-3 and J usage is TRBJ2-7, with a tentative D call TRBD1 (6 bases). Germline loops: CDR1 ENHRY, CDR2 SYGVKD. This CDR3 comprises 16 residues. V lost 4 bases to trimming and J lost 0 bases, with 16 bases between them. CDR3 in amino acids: CAISGTGYSSSYEQYF. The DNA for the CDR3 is TGTGCCATCAGTGGAACAGGGTACTCTAGCTCCTACGAGCAGTACTTC.

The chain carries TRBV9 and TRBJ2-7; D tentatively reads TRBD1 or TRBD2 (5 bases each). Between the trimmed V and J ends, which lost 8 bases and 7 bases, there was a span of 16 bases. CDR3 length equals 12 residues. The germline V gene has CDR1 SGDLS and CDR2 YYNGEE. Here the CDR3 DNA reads TGTGCCAGTGGGACGGGGAGTGGGGAGCAGTACTTC. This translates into CASGTGSGEQYF.

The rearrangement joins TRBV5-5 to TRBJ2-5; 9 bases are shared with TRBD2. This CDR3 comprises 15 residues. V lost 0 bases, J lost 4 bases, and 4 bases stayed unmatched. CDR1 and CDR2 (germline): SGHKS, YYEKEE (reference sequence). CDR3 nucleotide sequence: TGTGCCAGCAGCTTGGCCCTACTAGCGGGAGAGACCCAGTACTTC. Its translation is CASSLALLAGETQYF.

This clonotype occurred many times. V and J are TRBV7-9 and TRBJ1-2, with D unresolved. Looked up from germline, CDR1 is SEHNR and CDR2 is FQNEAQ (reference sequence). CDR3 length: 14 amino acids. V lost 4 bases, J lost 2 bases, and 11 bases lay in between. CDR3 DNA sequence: TGTGCCAGCAGCTCCCGGACGGAGAACTATGGCTACACCTTC. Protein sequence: CASSSRTENYGYTF.

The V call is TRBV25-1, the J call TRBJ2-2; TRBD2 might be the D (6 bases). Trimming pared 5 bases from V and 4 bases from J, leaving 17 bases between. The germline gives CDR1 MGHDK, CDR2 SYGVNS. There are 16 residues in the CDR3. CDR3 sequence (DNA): TGTGCCAGCAGTTCCCTGGGGGGAGCAGGCACCGGGGAGCTGTTTTTT. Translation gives CASSSLGGAGTGELFF.

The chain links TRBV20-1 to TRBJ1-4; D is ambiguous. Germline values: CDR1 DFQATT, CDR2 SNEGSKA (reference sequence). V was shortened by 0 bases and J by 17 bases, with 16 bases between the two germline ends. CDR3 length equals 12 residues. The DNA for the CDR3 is TGCAGTGCTAGAGATCAGGCGGGGAGGTGTTTTTTT. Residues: CSARDQAGRCFF.

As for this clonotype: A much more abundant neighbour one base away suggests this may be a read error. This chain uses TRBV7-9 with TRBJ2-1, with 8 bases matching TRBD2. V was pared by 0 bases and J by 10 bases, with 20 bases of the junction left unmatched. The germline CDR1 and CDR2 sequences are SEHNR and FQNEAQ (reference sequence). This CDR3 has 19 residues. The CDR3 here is CASSLAGYEKRESSYEQFF. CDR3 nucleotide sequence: TGTGCCAGCAGCTTAGCCGGGTATGAAAAGCGGGAGAGTTCCTACGAGCAGTTCTTC.

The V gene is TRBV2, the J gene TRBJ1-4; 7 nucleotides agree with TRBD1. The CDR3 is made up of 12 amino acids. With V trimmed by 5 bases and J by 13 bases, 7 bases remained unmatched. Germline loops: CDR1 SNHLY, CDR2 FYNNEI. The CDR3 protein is CASSPKDRRLFF. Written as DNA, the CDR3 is TGTGCCAGCAGTCCTAAGGACAGGCGACTGTTTTTT.

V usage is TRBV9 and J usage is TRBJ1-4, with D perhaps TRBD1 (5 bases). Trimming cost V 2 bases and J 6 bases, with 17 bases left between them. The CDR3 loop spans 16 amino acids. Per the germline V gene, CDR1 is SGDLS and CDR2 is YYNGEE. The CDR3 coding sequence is TGTGCCAGCAGCGTTGGGACCCATCGGACTGATGAAAAACTGTTTTTT. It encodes CASSVGTHRTDEKLFF.

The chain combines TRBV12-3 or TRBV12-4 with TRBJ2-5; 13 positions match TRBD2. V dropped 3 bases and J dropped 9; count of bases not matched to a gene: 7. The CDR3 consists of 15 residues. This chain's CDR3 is CASSFTLAGGKAQYF. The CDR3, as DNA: TGTGCCAGCAGTTTCACACTAGCGGGGGGGAAGGCCCAGTACTTC.

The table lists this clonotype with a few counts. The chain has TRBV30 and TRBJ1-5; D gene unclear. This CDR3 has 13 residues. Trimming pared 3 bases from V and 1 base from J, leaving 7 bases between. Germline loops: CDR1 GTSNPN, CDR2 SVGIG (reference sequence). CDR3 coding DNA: TGTGCCTGGAGAGGGAACAGCAATCAGCCCCAGCATTTT. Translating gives CAWRGNSNQPQHF.

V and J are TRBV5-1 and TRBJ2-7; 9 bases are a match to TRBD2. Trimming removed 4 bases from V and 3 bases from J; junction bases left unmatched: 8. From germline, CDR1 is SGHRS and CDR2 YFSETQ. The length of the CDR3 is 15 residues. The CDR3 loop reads CASSRSSGRNYEQYF. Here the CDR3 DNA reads TGCGCCAGCAGCCGCTCAAGCGGGAGGAACTACGAGCAGTACTTC.

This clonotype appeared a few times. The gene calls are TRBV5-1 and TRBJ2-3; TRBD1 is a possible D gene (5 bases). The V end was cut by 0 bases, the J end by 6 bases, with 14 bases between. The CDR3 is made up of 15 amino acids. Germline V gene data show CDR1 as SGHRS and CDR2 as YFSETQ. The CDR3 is CASSLVGRVTDTQYF. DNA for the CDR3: TGCGCCAGCAGCTTGGTGGGCAGGGTCACGGATACGCAGTATTTT.

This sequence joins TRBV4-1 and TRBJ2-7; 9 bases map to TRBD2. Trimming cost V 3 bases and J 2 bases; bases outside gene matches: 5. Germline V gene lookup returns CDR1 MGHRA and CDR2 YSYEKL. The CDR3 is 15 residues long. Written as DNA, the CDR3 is TGCGCCAGCAGCCACCCTAGCGGGGAGACCTACGAGCAGTACTTC. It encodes CASSHPSGETYEQYF.

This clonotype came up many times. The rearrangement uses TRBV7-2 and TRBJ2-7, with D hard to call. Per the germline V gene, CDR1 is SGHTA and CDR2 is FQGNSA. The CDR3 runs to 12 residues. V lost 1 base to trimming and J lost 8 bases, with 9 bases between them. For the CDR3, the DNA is TGTGCCAGCAGCTTAGGTGGGTTTCAGCAGTACTTC. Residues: CASSLGGFQQYF. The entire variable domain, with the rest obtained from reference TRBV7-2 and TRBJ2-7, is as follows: GAGVSQSPSNKVTEKGKDVELRCDPISGHTALYWYRQSLGQGLEFLIYFQGNSAPDKSGLPSDRFSAERTGGSVSTLTIQRTQQEDSAVYLCASSLGGFQQYFGPGTRLTVT.

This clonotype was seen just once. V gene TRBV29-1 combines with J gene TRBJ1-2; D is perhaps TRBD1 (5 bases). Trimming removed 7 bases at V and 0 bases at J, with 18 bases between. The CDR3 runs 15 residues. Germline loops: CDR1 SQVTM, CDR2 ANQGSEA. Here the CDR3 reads CSATQQVGTNYGYTF. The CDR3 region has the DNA TGCAGCGCCACGCAACAGGTTGGCACTAACTATGGCTACACCTTC.

The CDR3 region is CASSQAATDTQYF. In DNA form, the CDR3 reads TGTGCCAGCAGCCAAGCTGCGACGGATACGCAGTATTTT. This chain joins TRBV14 and TRBJ2-3; D remains unclear. Germline-derived CDR1 and CDR2 are SGHDN and FVKESK. This CDR3 comprises 13 residues. The V end was cut by 1 base, the J end by 6 bases, with 8 bases between. Filled out from reference TRBV14 and TRBJ2-3, the complete variable domain reads EAGVTQFPSHSVIEKGQTVTLRCDPISGHDNLYWYRRVMGKEIKFLLHFVKESKQDESGMPNNRFLAERTGGTYSTLKVQPAELEDSGVYFCASSQAATDTQYFGPGTRLTVL.

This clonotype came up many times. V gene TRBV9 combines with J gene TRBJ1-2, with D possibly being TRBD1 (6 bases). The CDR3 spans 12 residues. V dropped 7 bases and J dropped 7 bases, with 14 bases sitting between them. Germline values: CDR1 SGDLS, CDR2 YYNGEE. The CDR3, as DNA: TGTGCCAGCTGGACGACAGGATCTGGCTACACCTTC. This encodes CASWTTGSGYTF.

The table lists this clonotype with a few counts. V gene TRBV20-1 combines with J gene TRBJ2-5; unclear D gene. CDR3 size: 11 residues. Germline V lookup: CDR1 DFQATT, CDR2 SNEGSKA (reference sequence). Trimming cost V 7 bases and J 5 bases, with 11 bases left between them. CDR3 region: CSGVSGETQYF. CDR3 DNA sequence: TGCAGTGGAGTGAGTGGGGAGACCCAGTACTTC.

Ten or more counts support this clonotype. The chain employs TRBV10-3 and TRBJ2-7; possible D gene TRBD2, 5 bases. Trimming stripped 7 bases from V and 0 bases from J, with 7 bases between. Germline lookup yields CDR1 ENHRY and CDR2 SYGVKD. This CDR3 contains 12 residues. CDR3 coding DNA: TGTGCCATCATGGAGGCCTCCTACGAGCAGTACTTC. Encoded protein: CAIMEASYEQYF.

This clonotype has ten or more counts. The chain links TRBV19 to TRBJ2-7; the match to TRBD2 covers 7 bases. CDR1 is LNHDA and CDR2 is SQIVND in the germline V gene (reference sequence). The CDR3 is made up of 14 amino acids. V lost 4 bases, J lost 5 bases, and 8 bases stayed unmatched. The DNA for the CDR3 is TGTGCCAGTAGTACCCTAGCGGAGGAGAACGAGCAGTACTTC. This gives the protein CASSTLAEENEQYF.

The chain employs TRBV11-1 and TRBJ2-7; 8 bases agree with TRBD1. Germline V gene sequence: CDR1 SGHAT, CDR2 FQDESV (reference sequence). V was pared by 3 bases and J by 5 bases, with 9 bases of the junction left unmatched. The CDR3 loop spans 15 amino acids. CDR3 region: CASSFRDRRANEQYF. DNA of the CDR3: TGTGCCAGCAGCTTCCGGGACAGGAGGGCCAACGAGCAGTACTTC.